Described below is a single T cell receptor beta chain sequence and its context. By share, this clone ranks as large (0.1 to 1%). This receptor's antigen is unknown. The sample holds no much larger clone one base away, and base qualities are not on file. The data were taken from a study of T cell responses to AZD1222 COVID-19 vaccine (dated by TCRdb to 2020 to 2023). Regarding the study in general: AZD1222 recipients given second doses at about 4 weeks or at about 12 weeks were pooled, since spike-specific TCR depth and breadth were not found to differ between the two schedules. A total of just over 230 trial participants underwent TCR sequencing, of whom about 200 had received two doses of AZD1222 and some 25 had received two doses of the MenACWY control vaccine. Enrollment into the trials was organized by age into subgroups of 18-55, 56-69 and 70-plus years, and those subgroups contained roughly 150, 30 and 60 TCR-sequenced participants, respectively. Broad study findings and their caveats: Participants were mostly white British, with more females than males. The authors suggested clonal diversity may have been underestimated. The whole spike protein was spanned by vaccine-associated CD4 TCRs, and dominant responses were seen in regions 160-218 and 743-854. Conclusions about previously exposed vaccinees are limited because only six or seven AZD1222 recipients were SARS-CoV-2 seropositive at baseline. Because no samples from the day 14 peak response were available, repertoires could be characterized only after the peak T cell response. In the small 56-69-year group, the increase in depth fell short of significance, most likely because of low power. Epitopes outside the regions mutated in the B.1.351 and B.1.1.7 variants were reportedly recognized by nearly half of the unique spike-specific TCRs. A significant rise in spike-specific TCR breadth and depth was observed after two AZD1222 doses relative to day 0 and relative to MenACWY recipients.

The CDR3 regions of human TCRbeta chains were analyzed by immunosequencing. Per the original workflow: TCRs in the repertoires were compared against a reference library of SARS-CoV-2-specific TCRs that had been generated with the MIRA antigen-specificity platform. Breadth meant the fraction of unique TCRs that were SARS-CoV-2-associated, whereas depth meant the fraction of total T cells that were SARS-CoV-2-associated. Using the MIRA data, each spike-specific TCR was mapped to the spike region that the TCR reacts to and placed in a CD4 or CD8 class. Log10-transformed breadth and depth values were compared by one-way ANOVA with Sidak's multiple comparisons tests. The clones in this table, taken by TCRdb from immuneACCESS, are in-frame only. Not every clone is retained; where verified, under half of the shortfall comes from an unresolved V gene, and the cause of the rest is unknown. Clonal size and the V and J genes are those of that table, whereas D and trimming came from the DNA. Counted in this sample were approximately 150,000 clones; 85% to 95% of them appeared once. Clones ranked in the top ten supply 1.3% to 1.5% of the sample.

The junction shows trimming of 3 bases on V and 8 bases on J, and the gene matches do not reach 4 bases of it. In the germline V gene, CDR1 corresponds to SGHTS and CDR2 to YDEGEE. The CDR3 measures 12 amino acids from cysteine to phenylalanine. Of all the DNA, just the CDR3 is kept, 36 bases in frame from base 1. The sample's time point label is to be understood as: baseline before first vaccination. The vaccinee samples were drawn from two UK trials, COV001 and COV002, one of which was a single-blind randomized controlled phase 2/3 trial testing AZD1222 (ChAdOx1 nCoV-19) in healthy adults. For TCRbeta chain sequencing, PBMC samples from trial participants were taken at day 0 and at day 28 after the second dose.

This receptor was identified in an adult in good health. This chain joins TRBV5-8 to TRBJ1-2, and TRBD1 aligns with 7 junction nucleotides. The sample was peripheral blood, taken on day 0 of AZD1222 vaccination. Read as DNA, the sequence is TGTGCCAGCAGCTCCGGGACAGCCGGCTACACCTTC. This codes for CASSSGTAGYTF.